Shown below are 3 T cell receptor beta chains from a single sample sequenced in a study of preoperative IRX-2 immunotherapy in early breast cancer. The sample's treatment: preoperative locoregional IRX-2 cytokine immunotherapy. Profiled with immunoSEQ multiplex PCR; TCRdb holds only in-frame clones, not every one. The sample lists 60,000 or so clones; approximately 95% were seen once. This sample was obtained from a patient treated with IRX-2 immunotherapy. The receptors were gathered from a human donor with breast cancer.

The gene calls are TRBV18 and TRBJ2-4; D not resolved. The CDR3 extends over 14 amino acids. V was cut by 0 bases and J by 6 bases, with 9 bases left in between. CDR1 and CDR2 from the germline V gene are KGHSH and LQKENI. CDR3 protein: CASSPPSQPNIQYF. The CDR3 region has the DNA TGTGCCAGCTCACCACCGTCGCAGCCAAACATTCAGTACTTC.

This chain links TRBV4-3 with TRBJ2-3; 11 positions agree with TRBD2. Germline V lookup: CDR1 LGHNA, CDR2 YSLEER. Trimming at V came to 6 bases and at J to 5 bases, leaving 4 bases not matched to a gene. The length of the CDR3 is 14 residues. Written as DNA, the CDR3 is TGCGCCAGCAGACTAGCGGGGGTAGGAGATACGCAGTATTTT. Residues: CASRLAGVGDTQYF.

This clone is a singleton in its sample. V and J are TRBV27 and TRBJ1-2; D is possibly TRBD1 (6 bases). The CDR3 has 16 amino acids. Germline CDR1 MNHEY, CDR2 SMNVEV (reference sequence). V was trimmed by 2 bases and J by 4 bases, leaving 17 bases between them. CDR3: CASSLRSGGRIYGYTF. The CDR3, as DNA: TGTGCCAGCAGTTTACGTTCTGGGGGGCGGATCTATGGCTACACCTTC.